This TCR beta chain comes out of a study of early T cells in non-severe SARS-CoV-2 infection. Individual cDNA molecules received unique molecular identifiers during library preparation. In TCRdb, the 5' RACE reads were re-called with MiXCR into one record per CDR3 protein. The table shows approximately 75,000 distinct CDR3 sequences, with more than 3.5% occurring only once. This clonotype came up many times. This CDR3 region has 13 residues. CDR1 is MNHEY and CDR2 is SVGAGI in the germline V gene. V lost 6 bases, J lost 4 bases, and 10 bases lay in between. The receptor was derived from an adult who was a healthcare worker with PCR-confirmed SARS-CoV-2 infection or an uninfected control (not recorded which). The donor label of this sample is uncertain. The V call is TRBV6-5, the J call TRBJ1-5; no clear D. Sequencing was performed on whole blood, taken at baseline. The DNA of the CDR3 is TGTGCCAGCAGCTCGCGCCCAAATCAGCCCCAGCATTTT. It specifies CASSSRPNQPQHF.